The rows below give T cell receptor beta chains drawn from one sample of a study of blood T cell repertoires in COVID-19. Sequenced by immunoSEQ multiplex PCR; TCRdb stores in-frame clones only, minus some. The profile shows approximately 500,000 clones, 88% of them singletons. The sequenced sample consisted of PBMCs or T cells enriched from blood (not recorded which). The source is a woman aged 40-49 years who had recovered from COVID-19. Each CDR3 is given with its conserved first and last residue. Each record gives: D gene, J gene, V gene, clone size, CDR3 DNA, CDR3 protein. D genes are given only for firm matches. Some rows have no size entry. The others give once, few or many, or a class for an expanded clone.

d_gene: NA
j_gene: TRBJ1-2
v_gene: TRBV11-2
abundance: NA
CDR3nt: TGTGCCAGCAGCTTAGAGAGGGGGATGGGCTATGGCTACACCTTC
CDR3aa: CASSLERGMGYGYTF

d_gene: TRBD2
j_gene: TRBJ2-1
v_gene: TRBV5-1
abundance: NA
CDR3nt: TGCGCCAGCAGCCATAGCGGGAGCGATACCCGAATATACAATGAGCAGTTCTTC
CDR3aa: CASSHSGSDTRIYNEQFF

d_gene: NA
j_gene: TRBJ2-5
v_gene: TRBV7-2
abundance: NA
CDR3nt: TGTGCCAGCAGCTTCGGAGGCCAAGAGACCCAGTACTTC
CDR3aa: CASSFGGQETQYF

d_gene: TRBD2
j_gene: TRBJ2-7
v_gene: TRBV5-1
abundance: once
CDR3nt: TGCGCCAGCAGCTTGGGGACTAGCTTAGCCCGATCCTACGAGCAGTACTTC
CDR3aa: CASSLGTSLARSYEQYF

d_gene: NA
j_gene: TRBJ1-1
v_gene: TRBV12-3/TRBV12-4
abundance: NA
CDR3nt: TGTGCCAGCACAAGGGGTCCTAACACTGAAGCTTTCTTT
CDR3aa: CASTRGPNTEAFF

d_gene: TRBD1
j_gene: TRBJ2-1
v_gene: TRBV27
abundance: once
CDR3nt: TGTGCCAGCACCCCCCTTTTGAGGGGGCACAATGAGCAGTTCTTC
CDR3aa: CASTPLLRGHNEQFF

d_gene: NA
j_gene: TRBJ2-1
v_gene: TRBV11-2
abundance: NA
CDR3nt: TGTGCCAGCAGCTTTGTGGGCGGGACCAATGAGCAGTTCTTC
CDR3aa: CASSFVGGTNEQFF

d_gene: NA
j_gene: TRBJ1-1
v_gene: TRBV18
abundance: NA
CDR3nt: TGTGCCAGCTCACCACCGGCGGGGGGGAACACTGAAGCTTTCTTT
CDR3aa: CASSPPAGGNTEAFF

d_gene: NA
j_gene: TRBJ2-7
v_gene: TRBV15
abundance: NA
CDR3nt: TGTGCCACCAGTCCCAGGGGTGGTTACGAGCAGTACTTC
CDR3aa: CATSPRGGYEQYF

d_gene: NA
j_gene: TRBJ2-1
v_gene: TRBV3-1/TRBV3-2
abundance: once
CDR3nt: TGTGCCAGCAGCCAAGTCGGGACTGACAATGAGCAGTTCTTC
CDR3aa: CASSQVGTDNEQFF

d_gene: TRBD1
j_gene: TRBJ1-1
v_gene: TRBV19
abundance: NA
CDR3nt: TGTGCCAGTAGTTGGACAGGGTTGAACACTGAAGCTTTCTTT
CDR3aa: CASSWTGLNTEAFF

d_gene: TRBD2
j_gene: TRBJ2-5
v_gene: TRBV7-2
abundance: NA
CDR3nt: TGTGCCAGCAGCCCCGGGACTAGCGGGAGGGCCCAGGAGACCCAGTACTTC
CDR3aa: CASSPGTSGRAQETQYF

d_gene: NA
j_gene: TRBJ1-3
v_gene: TRBV10-3
abundance: NA
CDR3nt: TGTGCCATCAGTGAGTCGAATCGGGAGTCGGGAAACACCATATATTTT
CDR3aa: CAISESNRESGNTIYF

d_gene: TRBD2
j_gene: TRBJ2-7
v_gene: TRBV3-1/TRBV3-2
abundance: once
CDR3nt: TGTGCCAGCAGCCAACTAGCGGGGCGCTACGAGCAGTACTTC
CDR3aa: CASSQLAGRYEQYF

d_gene: NA
j_gene: TRBJ2-1
v_gene: TRBV7-2
abundance: NA
CDR3nt: TGTGCCATCGAATCGGGCTCCTACAATGAGCAGTTCTTC
CDR3aa: CAIESGSYNEQFF

d_gene: NA
j_gene: TRBJ1-1
v_gene: TRBV7-2
abundance: NA
CDR3nt: TGTGCCAGCAGCACCTGGACAGCGAACACTGAAGCTTTCTTT
CDR3aa: CASSTWTANTEAFF

d_gene: NA
j_gene: TRBJ1-2
v_gene: TRBV3-1/TRBV3-2
abundance: NA
CDR3nt: TGTGCCAGCAGCCAAGGCCGGGTCCGCAACTATGGCTACACCTTC
CDR3aa: CASSQGRVRNYGYTF

d_gene: NA
j_gene: TRBJ2-2
v_gene: TRBV6-2/TRBV6-3
abundance: NA
CDR3nt: TGTGCCAGCAGCCCGCAGGGTGAAAGAGGCACCGGGGAGCTGTTTTTT
CDR3aa: CASSPQGERGTGELFF

d_gene: TRBD1
j_gene: TRBJ1-1
v_gene: TRBV13
abundance: NA
CDR3nt: TGTGCCAGCAGCCAACAGGGGCCTACGAACACTGAAGCTTTCTTT
CDR3aa: CASSQQGPTNTEAFF

d_gene: TRBD1
j_gene: TRBJ1-5
v_gene: TRBV18
abundance: NA
CDR3nt: TGTGCCAGCTCACCGAACGCAGGGGGTGACCAGCATTTT
CDR3aa: CASSPNAGGDQHF

d_gene: NA
j_gene: TRBJ1-2
v_gene: TRBV6-1
abundance: NA
CDR3nt: TGTGCCAGCAGTGATCCCGGACACTCCTATGGCTACACCTTC
CDR3aa: CASSDPGHSYGYTF

d_gene: NA
j_gene: TRBJ2-7
v_gene: TRBV5-4
abundance: NA
CDR3nt: TGTGCCAGCAGATCTACAGGGACCGCCTACGAGCAGTACTTC
CDR3aa: CASRSTGTAYEQYF

d_gene: NA
j_gene: TRBJ2-1
v_gene: TRBV30
abundance: NA
CDR3nt: TGTGCCTGGAGCGGTTACAATGAGCAGTTCTTC
CDR3aa: CAWSGYNEQFF

d_gene: NA
j_gene: TRBJ1-1
v_gene: TRBV4-3
abundance: NA
CDR3nt: TGCGCCAGCAGCCAAGCGGCGGCGGGAGACACTGAAGCTTTCTTT
CDR3aa: CASSQAAAGDTEAFF

d_gene: NA
j_gene: TRBJ2-2
v_gene: TRBV6-6
abundance: NA
CDR3nt: TGTGCCAGCAGTCTCCGACCTTCTCAGGTTTCGTGGGGGGAGCTGTTTTTT
CDR3aa: CASSLRPSQVSWGELFF

d_gene: TRBD1
j_gene: TRBJ1-4
v_gene: TRBV7-2
abundance: NA
CDR3nt: TGTGCCAGCAGCTTTAAGCCGGGACAGGGGATAACTAATGAAAAACTGTTTTTT
CDR3aa: CASSFKPGQGITNEKLFF

d_gene: TRBD2
j_gene: TRBJ2-2
v_gene: TRBV27
abundance: NA
CDR3nt: TGTGCCAGCAGTTCAACCGGGGGGGGTACCGGGGAGCTGTTTTTT
CDR3aa: CASSSTGGGTGELFF

d_gene: TRBD2
j_gene: TRBJ2-7
v_gene: TRBV27
abundance: NA
CDR3nt: TGTGCCAGCAGTCCCTGGACTAGCGGGAGCGATAGGACCTACGAGCAGTACTTC
CDR3aa: CASSPWTSGSDRTYEQYF

d_gene: NA
j_gene: TRBJ1-3
v_gene: TRBV19
abundance: NA
CDR3nt: TGTGCCAGTAGTCCCCAGAAGTCCTCTGGAAACACCATATATTTT
CDR3aa: CASSPQKSSGNTIYF

d_gene: NA
j_gene: TRBJ1-4
v_gene: TRBV5-1
abundance: NA
CDR3nt: TGCGCCAGCAGCACCGGGGAGACGAACCGCGAAGAAAAACTGTTTTTT
CDR3aa: CASSTGETNREEKLFF

d_gene: TRBD1
j_gene: TRBJ1-3
v_gene: TRBV2
abundance: NA
CDR3nt: TGTGCCAGCAGTCGGACAGGGGCAGGAAACACCATATATTTT
CDR3aa: CASSRTGAGNTIYF

d_gene: NA
j_gene: TRBJ2-3
v_gene: TRBV5-6
abundance: NA
CDR3nt: TGTGCCAGCAGCCTACCGACAGATACGCAGTATTTT
CDR3aa: CASSLPTDTQYF

d_gene: NA
j_gene: TRBJ2-2
v_gene: TRBV9
abundance: NA
CDR3nt: TGTGCCAGCAGCGTAGGGTCGGGTAGGCTTAACACCGGGGAGCTGTTTTTT
CDR3aa: CASSVGSGRLNTGELFF

d_gene: TRBD2
j_gene: TRBJ2-1
v_gene: TRBV7-2
abundance: NA
CDR3nt: TGTGCCAGCAGGCTATACGGGACTAGCGGGACCGATGAGCAGTTCTTC
CDR3aa: CASRLYGTSGTDEQFF

d_gene: NA
j_gene: TRBJ2-3
v_gene: TRBV11-2
abundance: NA
CDR3nt: TGTGCCAGCAGCTTACGGTTGACTTCCAACACAGATACGCAGTATTTT
CDR3aa: CASSLRLTSNTDTQYF

d_gene: TRBD2
j_gene: TRBJ2-7
v_gene: TRBV7-9
abundance: NA
CDR3nt: TGTGCCAGCAGCTCGCCCGGGACTAGCGGGAGTAACTTGTACGAGCAGTACTTC
CDR3aa: CASSSPGTSGSNLYEQYF

d_gene: TRBD2
j_gene: TRBJ2-5
v_gene: TRBV29-1
abundance: NA
CDR3nt: TGCAGCGTTATAAGAGTTCTAGCGGGAGATGGGGAGACCCAGTACTTC
CDR3aa: CSVIRVLAGDGETQYF

d_gene: NA
j_gene: TRBJ2-7
v_gene: TRBV7-2
abundance: NA
CDR3nt: TGTGCCAGCAGCCTCCCGAGCTCCTACGAGCAGTACTTC
CDR3aa: CASSLPSSYEQYF

d_gene: TRBD2
j_gene: TRBJ2-3
v_gene: TRBV30
abundance: NA
CDR3nt: TGTGCCTGGAGACTAGCGGGAGTCACAGATACGCAGTATTTT
CDR3aa: CAWRLAGVTDTQYF

d_gene: NA
j_gene: TRBJ1-1
v_gene: TRBV25-1
abundance: NA
CDR3nt: TGTGCCAGCAGTGCCGGACACACGAACACTGAAGCTTTCTTT
CDR3aa: CASSAGHTNTEAFF

d_gene: NA
j_gene: TRBJ1-1
v_gene: TRBV6-5
abundance: NA
CDR3nt: TGTGCCAGCACCCCCGCGGGCAGGAACACTGAAGCTTTCTTT
CDR3aa: CASTPAGRNTEAFF

d_gene: NA
j_gene: TRBJ1-3
v_gene: TRBV30
abundance: NA
CDR3nt: TGTGCCTGGAGAGAGACACTGCCGAAATTTAACACCATATATTTT
CDR3aa: CAWRETLPKFNTIYF

d_gene: NA
j_gene: TRBJ2-2
v_gene: TRBV5-1
abundance: NA
CDR3nt: TGCGCCAGCAGCATAGGACAGTCCGGGGAGCTGTTTTTT
CDR3aa: CASSIGQSGELFF

d_gene: NA
j_gene: TRBJ1-1
v_gene: TRBV10-1
abundance: NA
CDR3nt: TGCGCCAGCAGTGAGTACGGGGGAAGGGGCACTGAAGCTTTCTTT
CDR3aa: CASSEYGGRGTEAFF

d_gene: NA
j_gene: TRBJ1-5
v_gene: TRBV6-5
abundance: NA
CDR3nt: TGTGCCAGCACCCGGGACTTTAGCAATCAGCCCCAGCATTTT
CDR3aa: CASTRDFSNQPQHF

d_gene: NA
j_gene: TRBJ1-2
v_gene: TRBV9
abundance: NA
CDR3nt: TGTGCCAGCAGCGTAGGACAGGCGAACTATGGCTACACCTTC
CDR3aa: CASSVGQANYGYTF

d_gene: TRBD2
j_gene: TRBJ2-1
v_gene: TRBV11-3
abundance: NA
CDR3nt: TGTGCCAGCAGCTTAGATATGGCTAGCGGACACAATGAGCAGTTCTTC
CDR3aa: CASSLDMASGHNEQFF

d_gene: NA
j_gene: TRBJ2-2
v_gene: TRBV19
abundance: NA
CDR3nt: TGTGCCAGTAGTATAGGCGCCGGTGCGGGACCCGGGGAGCTGTTTTTT
CDR3aa: CASSIGAGAGPGELFF

d_gene: NA
j_gene: TRBJ2-3
v_gene: TRBV5-4
abundance: NA
CDR3nt: TGTGCCAGCACCACCTTGGGTGAGGGCTTATCCCAGCCAGATACGCAGTATTTT
CDR3aa: CASTTLGEGLSQPDTQYF